This T cell receptor (beta chain) was observed in a study of T-cell reconstitution after alpha-beta-depleted transplantation in children. Study outcomes and limitations: Most T-cell counts and diversity one year after the transplant came from T cells that were newly produced. Several patients had high TCRbeta diversity at day 60; it came from surviving recipient T cells and thymic progenitors.

This clonotype came up many times. What it binds is not known. It was with unique molecular identifiers that the TCRbeta library was prepared. TCRdb recomputed calls from the PCR reads with MiXCR, one row per CDR3 protein. The top ten hold around 2.2% of the sample, which has about 490,000 distinct CDR3 sequences, roughly 10% seen once. J gave up 5 bases and V 0 bases, and 1 base lay outside the gene matches. CDR3 length: 14 residues. CDR1 and CDR2 from the germline V gene are SGHRS and YFSETQ. The rearrangement joins TRBV5-1 to TRBJ2-3, with TRBD2 matching 9 bases. This clonotype originated in a child aged 2-15 years with inherited bone marrow failure, due to receive a stem cell transplant. The material was PBMCs, obtained before TCRalphabeta/CD19-depleted stem cell transplant. CDR3 sequence: CASSLGSGRDTQYF. The CDR3 bases are TGCGCCAGCAGCTTGGGTAGCGGGAGAGATACGCAGTATTTT.